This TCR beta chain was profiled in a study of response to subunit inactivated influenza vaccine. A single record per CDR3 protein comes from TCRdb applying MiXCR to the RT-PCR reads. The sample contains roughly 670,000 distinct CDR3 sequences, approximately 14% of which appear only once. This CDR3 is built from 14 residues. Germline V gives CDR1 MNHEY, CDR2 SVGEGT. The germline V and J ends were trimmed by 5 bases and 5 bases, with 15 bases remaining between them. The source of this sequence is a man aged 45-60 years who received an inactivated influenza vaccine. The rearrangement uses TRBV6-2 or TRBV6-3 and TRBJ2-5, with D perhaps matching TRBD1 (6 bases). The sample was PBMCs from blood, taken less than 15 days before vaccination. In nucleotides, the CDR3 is TGTGCCAGCAGTAGAGGGACAAGGTCGGAGACCCAGTACTTC. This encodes CASSRGTRSETQYF.